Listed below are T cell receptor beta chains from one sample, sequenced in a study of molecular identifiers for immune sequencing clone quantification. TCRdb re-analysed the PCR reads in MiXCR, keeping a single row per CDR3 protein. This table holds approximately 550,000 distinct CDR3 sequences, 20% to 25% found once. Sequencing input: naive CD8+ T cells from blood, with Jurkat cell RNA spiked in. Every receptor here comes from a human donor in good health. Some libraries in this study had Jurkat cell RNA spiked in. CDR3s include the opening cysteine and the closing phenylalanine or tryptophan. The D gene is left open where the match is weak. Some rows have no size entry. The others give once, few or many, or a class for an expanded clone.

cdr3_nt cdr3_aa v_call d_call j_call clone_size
TGTGCCAGCAGGGGACAGGGGATCGTGAACACTGAAGCTTTCTTT CASRGQGIVNTEAFF TRBV27 TRBD1 TRBJ1-1 few
TGTGCCAGCAGCACCTACGACAGGAGCTACGAGCAGTACTTC CASSTYDRSYEQYF TRBV14 - TRBJ2-7 many
TGTGCCAGCAGCTTAGCAGCGGGAGGCCCCGATGAGCAGTTCTTC CASSLAAGGPDEQFF TRBV13 TRBD2 TRBJ2-1 few
TGTGCCAGCAGCTCGACTGGCCTCGGTAGCGAGTCCGGGGAGCTGTTTTTT CASSSTGLGSESGELFF TRBV7-6 - TRBJ2-2 -
TGTGCCAGCAACCTTCAAACGGACATCCAACAAGAGACCCAGTACTTC CASNLQTDIQQETQYF TRBV5-6 - TRBJ2-5 few
TGTGCCAGCAGTTTAAGGACCACAGATACGCAGTATTTT CASSLRTTDTQYF TRBV28 - TRBJ2-3 many
TGTGCCAGCAGCGTAGGCCCCGGACTAGCGGGCACAGATACGCAGTATTTT CASSVGPGLAGTDTQYF TRBV9 TRBD2 TRBJ2-3 few
TGTGCCAGCAGTCCACCGAACGACAGGGAAAATCAGCCCCAGCATTTT CASSPPNDRENQPQHF TRBV6-2/TRBV6-3 TRBD1 TRBJ1-5 many
TGTGCCAGCAGTCAGCTAGAGGGAAGCACAGATACGCAGTATTTT CASSQLEGSTDTQYF TRBV12-3/TRBV12-4 - TRBJ2-3 many
TGTGCCAGCAGCGCCACTTCAACAGGGGTGAACACTGAAGCTTTCTTT CASSATSTGVNTEAFF TRBV5-6 TRBD1 TRBJ1-1 many
TGTGCCAGCAGTGCCAGACAGGGGCTCGTCGACGAGCAGTACTTC CASSARQGLVDEQYF TRBV27 TRBD1 TRBJ2-7 -
TGTGCCAGCAGTTACTCTTCCCACGCCGGCTACGAGCAGTACTTC CASSYSSHAGYEQYF TRBV6-2/TRBV6-3 - TRBJ2-7 few
TGCAGTGCTACGGTACTAGCGGGAGGCCACGAGCAGTACTTC CSATVLAGGHEQYF TRBV20-1 TRBD2 TRBJ2-7 many
TGCAGTGCTAATCCTCCGATAAAGGGTGGGTCCTATAATTCACCCCTCCACTTT CSANPPIKGGSYNSPLHF TRBV20-1 - TRBJ1-6 few
TGTGCCAGCAGTTTGCCCGATATGTCCACGGGGGGGGCGAGGGGCGAGCAGTACTTC CASSLPDMSTGGARGEQYF TRBV28 TRBD2 TRBJ2-7 -
TGTGCCAGCAGCTTAGTCCCCCCCCCCGGACTAGCGGGAGAGCCGTACACCGGGGAGCTGTTTTTT CASSLVPPPGLAGEPYTGELFF TRBV7-6 TRBD2 TRBJ2-2 -
TGCAGTGCCCCGGGGGTACCTCTAGGCGCGGCAGAGACCCAGTACTTC CSAPGVPLGAAETQYF TRBV20-1 - TRBJ2-5 few
TGCAGCGGTGTCACGGGGGGGGGGACTGAAGCTTTCTTT CSGVTGGGTEAFF TRBV29-1 - TRBJ1-1 many
TGTGCCAGCTCACCACAGGGGGCCTCCACAGATACGCAGTATTTT CASSPQGASTDTQYF TRBV18 TRBD1 TRBJ2-3 many
TGCGCCAGCAGCCAAGATGTGACTAGCGGGAGTTACAATGAGCAGTTCTTC CASSQDVTSGSYNEQFF TRBV4-3 TRBD2 TRBJ2-1 once
TGCAGTGCTAGGGCGATAGGACTAGCCGAGTTATACGAGCAGTACTTC CSARAIGLAELYEQYF TRBV20-1 TRBD2 TRBJ2-7 many
TGTGCCAGCAGCGTAGATTCCGCGGCACCCAGGGATACGCAGTATTTT CASSVDSAAPRDTQYF TRBV9 - TRBJ2-3 few
TGTGCCAGCAGCGCTGACCACTTGAGCACTGAAGCTTTCTTT CASSADHLSTEAFF TRBV9 - TRBJ1-1 many
TGTGCCAGCAGTGAATATGGGAGCGGTGGCACTGAAGCTTTCTTT CASSEYGSGGTEAFF TRBV2 - TRBJ1-1 many
TGTGCCAGCAGACAAACAGGGACGACTGGCGAGACCCAGTACTTC CASRQTGTTGETQYF TRBV5-5 - TRBJ2-5 few
TGCGCCAGCAGCCCGCGACTAGCGGGGGGGTCAGATACGCAGTATTTT CASSPRLAGGSDTQYF TRBV5-1 TRBD2 TRBJ2-3 few
TGCGCCAGCAGCCCGCGGACAGGGGGCGAAGAGACCCAGTACTTC CASSPRTGGEETQYF TRBV4-1 TRBD1 TRBJ2-5 -
TGCGCCAGCAGTCTTACCGCCGGGGAGCTGTTTTTT CASSLTAGELFF TRBV10-2 - TRBJ2-2 many
TGCGCCAGCCGGACGGACAGGGACTCTGGAAACACCATATATTTT CASRTDRDSGNTIYF TRBV5-1 TRBD1 TRBJ1-3 -
TGTGCCAGCAGTACCCCCCCCGGGACAATAGAATCCTACGAGCAGTACTTC CASSTPPGTIESYEQYF TRBV6-2/TRBV6-3 - TRBJ2-7 few
TGTGCCAGCAGTTGGGACGGTGGCACAGATACGCAGTATTTT CASSWDGGTDTQYF TRBV28 - TRBJ2-3 many
TGTGTCAGCAGCTTTGCGGGGGCCGTGATGAACACTGAAGCTTTCTTT CVSSFAGAVMNTEAFF TRBV5-3 - TRBJ1-1 -
TGCGTCAGCAGCTGGACCTCAGTGACTGCGGGAGAGACCCAGTACTTC CVSSWTSVTAGETQYF TRBV5-1 - TRBJ2-5 -
TGTGCCAGCAGCCCCCCCGCAGGTAGCGGGAGCACAGATACGCAGTATTTT CASSPPAGSGSTDTQYF TRBV13 TRBD2 TRBJ2-3 -
TGCAGTGCTCAGGAGAGGGTATCGACCTTTCAGCCCCAGCATTTT CSAQERVSTFQPQHF TRBV20-1 - TRBJ1-5 many
TGTGCCATCAGTGATGGAGGGGGGGGGGCCTACGAGCAGTACTTC CAISDGGGGAYEQYF TRBV10-3 - TRBJ2-7 few
TGTGCCAGCAGCCAAGAAAGGCGGGAGCTTGTGGAGACCCAGTACTTC CASSQERRELVETQYF TRBV4-2 TRBD2 TRBJ2-5 -
TGTGCCAGCTCCCGAACCGGGGGCAGCGAGCAGTACTTC CASSRTGGSEQYF TRBV25-1 - TRBJ2-7 many
TGCGCCAGCAGTCCCAACCAGGGGGCAGGTACAGATACGCAGTATTTT CASSPNQGAGTDTQYF TRBV5-1 TRBD1 TRBJ2-3 many
TGTGCCACCAGCACTCGCGCCCAGTACATTCAGTACTTC CATSTRAQYIQYF TRBV15 - TRBJ2-4 few
TGTGCCAGCAGCTCCCCCTCGGGACTAGCGGGATCCGGGGAGCTGTTTTTT CASSSPSGLAGSGELFF TRBV5-4 TRBD2 TRBJ2-2 -
TGTGCCAGCAGTTCCCTGACTCTCTCTGGGGCCAACGTCCTGACTTTC CASSSLTLSGANVLTF TRBV6-2/TRBV6-3 - TRBJ2-6 many
TGTGCCAGCAGTTTATCCGTTAGCGGGCCCTCCTACGAGCAGTACTTC CASSLSVSGPSYEQYF TRBV27 TRBD2 TRBJ2-7 few
TGCAGCGTTGAAGCGATAGGAGGGCCCTACGAGCAGTACTTC CSVEAIGGPYEQYF TRBV29-1 - TRBJ2-7 -
TGTGCCACCAGTGCACGATCAGCGGGAGGTACCTACAATGAGCAGTTCTTC CATSARSAGGTYNEQFF TRBV24-1 TRBD2 TRBJ2-1 -
TGTGCCAGCAGCTTAGCCGGACAGGGACACCGTCAAGAGACCCAGTACTTC CASSLAGQGHRQETQYF TRBV7-9 TRBD1 TRBJ2-5 -
TGTGCCAGCAGCTTGGGAGCGGGACTAGGGAGTGAGCAGTACTTC CASSLGAGLGSEQYF TRBV5-6 TRBD2 TRBJ2-7 -
TGTGCCAGTAGTATCTCGGCGGGAGGACGCTACGAGCAGTACTTC CASSISAGGRYEQYF TRBV19 TRBD2 TRBJ2-7 few
TGTGCCACCAGCGTAACTAGCGAAACCACAGATACGCAGTATTTT CATSVTSETTDTQYF TRBV15 TRBD2 TRBJ2-3 many
TGTGCCAGCAGCTTAGAGTGGCCAGGGGGCGGGTACGAGCAGTACTTC CASSLEWPGGGYEQYF TRBV7-9 TRBD1 TRBJ2-7 many
TGTGCCACCGGAATGACAGATACGCAGTATTTT CATGMTDTQYF TRBV15 - TRBJ2-3 few
TGTGCCAGCAGCACCTTGGTGAGCGGGACGGACCCCGATACGCAGTATTTT CASSTLVSGTDPDTQYF TRBV9 TRBD2 TRBJ2-3 many
TGCAGTGCTAGGGAAACTAGCGGGAGGTTTTACGAGCAGTACTTC CSARETSGRFYEQYF TRBV20-1 TRBD2 TRBJ2-7 -
TGTGCCAGCAGCTTAGGAGGAAGGACTGAAGCTTTCTTT CASSLGGRTEAFF TRBV7-6 - TRBJ1-1 many
TGTGCCAGCAGTTCGGGACAAATGAGCACTGAAGCTTTCTTT CASSSGQMSTEAFF TRBV2 - TRBJ1-1 -